The T cell receptor (delta chain) under discussion was sequenced for a study of Vγ9Vδ2 T cells in congenital toxoplasmosis (dated by TCRdb to the early 2020s). In the study overall: To diagnose congenital toxoplasmosis, IgG, IgM and IgA serology, Western blot and an in-house interferon-gamma release assay were used. Gamma and delta chain CDR3 repertoires of sorted blood gammadelta T cells were compared between congenitally T. gondii-infected and uninfected infants. Repertoires were sequenced from infants at 2 months after birth and at 1 year of age. At 2 months, TCR sequencing included about 5 infected and approximately ten uninfected infants, and at 1 year it included 3 infected and 4 uninfected infants. General findings and caveats noted by the study authors: At 1 year of age, repertoire differences between infected and uninfected infants were less clear than at 2 months. In roughly 2-month-old infants, germline-encoded fetal-type TRDV2 CDR3 sequences seemed to be more common in infected than in uninfected infants, which suggests a footprint of in utero expansion. Both infected and uninfected infants showed a high prevalence of a public TRGV9 clonotype. Two months was the earliest age with enough suitable sample material for TCR repertoire analysis, so newborn repertoires were not sequenced. At 2 months, infected infants appeared to have fewer N additions in TRGV9 and TRDV2 CDR3s than uninfected infants, particularly in TRDV2-TRDJ1 sequences.

Using SuperScript II, cDNA was generated through template-switch reverse transcription, with TRGC- and TRDC-specific primers combined in a single tube. The TRGC primer was designed for binding to both the TRGC1 and TRGC2 constant genes. Amplification of TRG and TRD was done with the KAPA Real-Time Library Amplification Kit, and AMPure XP beads were used for purification between steps. Index PCR with the Nextera XT Index Kit was used to add Illumina sequencing adapters. An Illumina MiSeq running the V2 300 kit was used to sequence the TRG and TRD amplicons, producing 150 bp paired-end reads. The paper's processing steps were these. Read quality was checked with FastQC version 0.11.8 before further analysis. Reads were mapped to GenBank TRG or TRD reference genes, and MiXCR version 3.0.3 was used to assemble CDR3 sequences. Default MiXCR settings were used with one exception: TRDD gene segments were assembled from 3 consecutive nucleotides instead of 5. N additions, CDR3 length, J segment length and clonotype sharing between samples were all calculated using VDJtools version 1.2.1. CDR3 sequences that were out of frame or contained stop codons were left out of the analysis. Infant repertoires were assessed for overlap with previously published fetal, cord blood and adult blood Vgamma9Vdelta2 repertoires. In TCRdb, clones were called once more from the public reads by CATT, and rows of identical DNA were later combined. TCRdb's processing, not the authors' own work, is the source of the V and J calls. Here the sample has several hundred delta-chain clones; roughly 56% occur a single time. The biggest ten clones account for roughly 60% of the sample.

The CDR3 measures 17 amino acids from cysteine to phenylalanine. Of the read, only the CDR3 DNA is kept; its 51 bases are in frame from base 1. Looking up the germline V gene yields CDR1 TSWWSYY and CDR2 QGS. Trimming leaves V shorter by 1 base and J shorter by 2 bases, with the junction holding 7 bases beyond the gene matches. The same treatment, using spiramycin and/or pyrimethamine plus sulfadiazine plus folinic acid, was given to mothers of both infected and uninfected infants. Every infant, whether infected or uninfected, was delivered at term, after more than 37 weeks of gestation. Roughly 1 mL of blood was turned into PBMCs through Lymphoprep gradient centrifugation, and the PBMCs were then cryopreserved in liquid nitrogen and sent to Belgium. After thawing, PBMCs were labeled with Zombie NIR viability dye and stained with CD3, TCR gammadelta, Vgamma9 and Vdelta2 antibodies. A FACSAria III was used to sort CD3+ TCRgammadelta+ T cells, reaching a mean purity of roughly 98%. For each sample, the RNeasy Micro Kit was used to isolate RNA from approximately 10,000 sorted gammadelta T cells. The infants were born to mothers who were enrolled with primary T. gondii infection during pregnancy. The infants' peripheral blood was drawn at an outpatient microbiology and virology center located in Pavia, Italy.

Only one count was recorded for this clone. The clone's antigen remains unknown. A far larger clone differs by one base, so this is likely a read error. Within the sample, other DNA sequences also encode this same CDR3. The TCR comes from a child under 10 years old born to a mother with Toxoplasma gondii infection during pregnancy, either congenitally infected or uninfected (not recorded which). The chain uses TRDV1 and TRDJ1, with TRDD3 matching 10 junction bases. TCRdb leaves out the J gene; it was filled in here by matching the DNA to germline. The specimen sequenced was gamma-delta T cells from blood. The CDR3 corresponds to CALGEPGWGILTDKLIF. The DNA reads TGTGCTCTTGGGGAACCGGGATGGGGGATACTAACCGATAAACTCATCTTT.